These T cell receptor beta chains were read from a single sample in a study of blood T cell repertoires in COVID-19. Measured with immunoSEQ multiplex PCR; TCRdb has only the in-frame clones, and not every one. In the table there are approximately 120,000 clones, around 85% of which are singletons. The material sequenced was peripheral blood. The source of these receptors is a human donor in a cohort sampled during active COVID-19. Each CDR3 is given with its conserved first and last residue. The order of the fields is J gene, V gene, D gene, clone size, CDR3 protein, CDR3 DNA. D genes are given only for firm matches. The size field is filled for only some rows; it gives once, few, many or a size class.

>TRBJ1-2|TRBV7-9|-|-
CASSLGVGGGFGYTF
TGTGCCAGCAGCTTAGGTGTGGGCGGGGGCTTTGGCTACACCTTC
>TRBJ2-1|TRBV15|-|-
CATSSRGGLYNEQFF
TGTGCCACCAGCAGTCGCGGGGGCCTCTACAATGAGCAGTTCTTC
>TRBJ2-2|TRBV29-1|-|-
CSVQYTGELFF
TGCAGCGTTCAGTACACCGGGGAGCTGTTTTTT
>TRBJ2-7|TRBV18|-|-
CASSLQSSYEQYF
TGTGCCAGCTCACTGCAGTCCTCCTACGAGCAGTACTTC
>TRBJ1-1|TRBV3-1/TRBV3-2|-|-
CASSPGGWGGSEAFF
TGTGCCAGCAGCCCGGGAGGGTGGGGCGGATCTGAAGCTTTCTTT
>TRBJ1-4|TRBV18|TRBD1|-
CASSPMAGGGGVGEKLFF
TGTGCCAGCTCACCAATGGCAGGGGGCGGAGGTGTTGGTGAAAAACTGTTTTTT
>TRBJ2-1|TRBV19|TRBD2|-
CASSITAGGPLGEQFF
TGTGCCAGTAGTATTACAGCGGGAGGGCCCCTTGGTGAGCAGTTCTTC
>TRBJ1-2|TRBV5-1|TRBD1|-
CASSPTGGAGPGYTF
TGCGCCAGCAGCCCTACAGGGGGCGCGGGACCCGGCTACACCTTC
>TRBJ2-4|TRBV4-1|-|once
CASSQEAADGAAAKNIQYF
TGCGCCAGCAGCCAAGAGGCGGCCGACGGCGCCGCCGCCAAAAACATTCAGTACTTC
>TRBJ2-1|TRBV5-1|-|-
CASRLVVGNEQFF
TGCGCCAGCAGACTAGTGGTGGGCAATGAGCAGTTCTTC
>TRBJ2-5|TRBV5-4|-|-
CASSLGGQLQETQYF
TGTGCCAGCAGCTTGGGCGGACAATTACAAGAGACCCAGTACTTC
>TRBJ1-2|TRBV5-1|-|-
CASSLMTNSYGYTF
TGCGCCAGCAGCTTGATGACAAACTCCTATGGCTACACCTTC
>TRBJ1-6|TRBV12-5|TRBD1|-
CASGLGQGSPLHF
TGTGCTAGTGGTCTGGGACAGGGTTCACCCCTCCACTTT
>TRBJ1-4|TRBV9|-|-
CASSAGTNEKLFF
TGTGCCAGCAGCGCGGGGACAAATGAAAAACTGTTTTTT
>TRBJ2-3|TRBV5-1|TRBD1|few
CASSLEPSGTGKYTQYF
TGCGCCAGCAGCTTGGAGCCCTCCGGGACAGGGAAGTATACGCAGTATTTT
>TRBJ1-1|TRBV30|-|-
CAWRRGNTEAFF
TGTGCCTGGAGGAGAGGGAACACTGAAGCTTTCTTT
>TRBJ1-1|TRBV19|-|once
CASTLARANTEAFF
TGTGCCAGTACTTTGGCGCGGGCGAACACTGAAGCTTTCTTT
>TRBJ2-5|TRBV27|TRBD2|-
CASSPGTSGRVQETQYF
TGTGCCAGCAGTCCAGGGACTAGCGGGAGGGTTCAAGAGACCCAGTACTTC
>TRBJ2-2|TRBV19|-|-
CASSNSGRAYTGELFF
TGTGCCAGTAGTAATTCGGGCAGGGCATACACCGGGGAGCTGTTTTTT
>TRBJ2-1|TRBV11-2|-|-
CASSLVPGQTNEQFF
TGTGCCAGCAGCTTAGTCCCTGGGCAGACCAATGAGCAGTTCTTC
>TRBJ1-2|TRBV7-8|TRBD1|-
CASSRGPTGQGFGYTF
TGTGCCAGCAGCCGAGGGCCGACAGGGCAGGGATTTGGCTACACCTTC
>TRBJ2-5|TRBV5-1|-|-
CASSLAPGEQETQYF
TGCGCCAGCAGCTTGGCCCCAGGGGAGCAAGAGACCCAGTACTTC
>TRBJ2-1|TRBV7-2|TRBD2|-
CASSLASLAGGEQFF
TGTGCCAGCAGCTTAGCGTCCCTAGCGGGAGGGGAGCAGTTCTTC
>TRBJ1-2|TRBV10-3|TRBD1|-
CAINRGPNNYGYTF
TGTGCCATCAACAGGGGACCGAATAACTATGGCTACACCTTC
>TRBJ1-4|TRBV7-9|TRBD1|-
CASSPLDRGLWEKLFF
TGTGCCAGCAGCCCGCTGGACAGGGGGTTATGGGAAAAACTGTTTTTT
>TRBJ2-7|TRBV10-3|-|once
CAISVSDIDEQYF
TGTGCCATCAGTGTATCGGACATAGACGAGCAGTACTTC
>TRBJ1-2|TRBV7-3|TRBD1|-
CASSPRTGGALGGYTF
TGTGCCAGCAGCCCCAGGACAGGGGGCGCCTTGGGGGGCTACACCTTC
>TRBJ1-1|TRBV30|TRBD1|-
CAWNRGISVLLMNTEAFF
TGTGCCTGGAACAGGGGCATATCAGTCCTTCTCATGAACACTGAAGCTTTCTTT
>TRBJ2-1|TRBV9|-|-
CASSLSSDQPGEQFF
TGTGCCAGCAGCCTTTCTAGCGACCAACCAGGGGAGCAGTTCTTC
>TRBJ1-2|TRBV6-2/TRBV6-3|-|few
CASSPRGASGYTF
TGTGCCAGCAGTCCGCGGGGCGCAAGTGGCTACACCTTC
>TRBJ2-5|TRBV7-6|TRBD1|-
CASSSHRGETQYF
TGTGCCAGCAGCTCGCACAGGGGAGAGACCCAGTACTTC
>TRBJ1-1|TRBV6-2/TRBV6-3|TRBD1|once
CASSDPQTGVRDTEAFF
TGTGCCAGCAGCGACCCCCAGACAGGGGTTAGGGACACTGAAGCTTTCTTT
>TRBJ2-6|TRBV19|-|-
CASRATQTNVLTF
TGTGCCAGTAGGGCGACTCAAACCAACGTCCTGACTTTC
>TRBJ2-1|TRBV15|TRBD2|-
CATSRELAGQQFF
TGTGCCACCAGCAGAGAACTAGCGGGCCAGCAGTTCTTC
>TRBJ2-1|TRBV11-3|TRBD1|-
CASSLVEGAGRYNEQFF
TGTGCCAGCAGCTTAGTCGAGGGGGCGGGCAGGTACAATGAGCAGTTCTTC
>TRBJ1-1|TRBV12-3/TRBV12-4|-|-
CASSLGGDGEAFF
TGTGCCAGCAGTTTAGGCGGGGATGGGGAAGCTTTCTTT
>TRBJ1-3|TRBV18|-|-
CASSPPEQLALGNTIYF
TGTGCCAGCTCACCCCCCGAACAGTTGGCCCTGGGAAACACCATATATTTT
>TRBJ2-1|TRBV18|TRBD1|once
CASSPRTTGNFGEQFF
TGTGCCAGCTCACCACGAACGACAGGGAATTTCGGTGAGCAGTTCTTC
>TRBJ2-3|TRBV2|-|-
CASMEDSHTDTQYF
TGTGCCAGCATGGAAGACAGCCACACAGATACGCAGTATTTT
>TRBJ2-3|TRBV9|TRBD2|-
CASRGGGTDTQYF
TGTGCCAGTCGGGGGGGCGGAACAGATACGCAGTATTTT
>TRBJ1-5|TRBV5-1|TRBD1|-
CASSLGDRDQPQHF
TGCGCCAGCAGCTTGGGAGACAGGGATCAGCCCCAGCATTTT
>TRBJ1-1|TRBV4-1|-|-
CASSQPWTEYTEAFF
TGCGCCAGCAGCCAACCTTGGACAGAATACACTGAAGCTTTCTTT